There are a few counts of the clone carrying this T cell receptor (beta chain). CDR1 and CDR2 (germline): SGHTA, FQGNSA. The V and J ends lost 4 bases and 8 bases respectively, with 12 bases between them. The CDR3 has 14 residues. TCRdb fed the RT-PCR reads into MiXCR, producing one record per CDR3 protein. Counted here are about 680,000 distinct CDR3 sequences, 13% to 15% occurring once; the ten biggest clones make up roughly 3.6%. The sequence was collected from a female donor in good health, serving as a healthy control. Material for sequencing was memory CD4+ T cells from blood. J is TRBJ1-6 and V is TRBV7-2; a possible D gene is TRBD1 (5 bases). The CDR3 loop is CASSSGSSHSPLHF. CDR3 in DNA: TGTGCCAGCAGCTCAGGGTCGTCACATTCACCCCTCCACTTT.